Following are 26 T cell receptor beta chains from one sample sequenced in a study of immune heterogeneity within non-small cell lung tumors (dated by TCRdb to the late 2010s). Genomic DNA extracted from bulk tumor tissue served as TCR template, with around 600 ng gDNA amplified per sample. During surgery, multiple biopsies were taken from each primary tumor, with sampling sites spaced as far apart as possible within the tumor mass. Patients in the study cohort, which was described as untreated, were newly diagnosed NSCLC cases going through curative surgery. Instrument used: HiSeq X Ten. The TCR beta CDR3 region was amplified with a multiplex PCR system, in which a first round of 9 to 10 cycles was run using 32 V-gene forward and 13 J-gene reverse primers. TCRdb trimmed the raw reads at Q25, called clones with MiXCR and kept productive beta chains. Each entry merges the rows of one CDR3 protein and shows their most common DNA and genes. The sample data list over 25,000 distinct CDR3 sequences, and around 30% of these were observed just once. Clones ranked in the top ten supply 4% of the sample.

Specimen: lung tumor tissue. These receptors originate from a man in his forties or fifties with non-small cell lung cancer.

This clonotype was seen ten or more times. V usage is TRBV30 and J usage is TRBJ2-7, with 7 bases that match TRBD1. Germline loops: CDR1 GTSNPN, CDR2 SVGIG (reference sequence). The CDR3 is 14 residues long. V dropped 7 bases and J dropped 0; count of bases not matched to a gene: 9. CDR3 loop: CAYERAGGSYEQYF. The CDR3 region has the DNA TGTGCCTACGAACGGGCAGGGGGCTCCTACGAGCAGTACTTC.

V is TRBV5-6 and J is TRBJ2-6; a weak D match, TRBD1 (6 bases). The CDR3 runs 15 residues. The germline V and J ends were trimmed by 2 bases and 2 bases, with 8 bases remaining between them. Germline CDR1 reads SGHDT; CDR2 reads YYEEEE. CDR3 nucleotide sequence: TGTGCCAGCAGCTTTACAGGGACTGGGGCCAACGTCCTGACTTTC. This codes for CASSFTGTGANVLTF. Variable domain in full (rest from reference TRBV5-6 and TRBJ2-6): DAGVTQSPTHLIKTRGQQVTLRCSPKSGHDTVSWYQQALGQGPQFIFQYYEEEERQRGNFPDRFSGHQFPNYSSELNVNALLLGDSALYLCASSFTGTGANVLTFGAGSRLTVL.

The chain couples TRBV20-1 to TRBJ1-5; TRBD1 is a possible D gene (6 bases). The CDR3 runs to 15 residues. V lost 4 bases and J 2 bases, leaving 15 bases between the germline ends. Germline values: CDR1 DFQATT, CDR2 SNEGSKA (reference sequence). CDR3 loop: CSANHPNRGNQPQHF. The CDR3 region has the DNA TGCAGTGCTAACCACCCTAACAGGGGCAATCAGCCCCAGCATTTT.

The V call is TRBV5-8, the J call TRBJ2-1; D perhaps matches TRBD2 (6 bases). This CDR3 spans 18 amino acids. V was shortened by 1 base and J by 0 bases, with 17 bases between the two germline ends. CDR1 is SGHTS, CDR2 YDEGEE, per germline. CDR3 DNA: TGTGCCAGCAGCTTGTTTCGGAGGATGACTAGCTCCTACAATGAGCAGTTCTTC. Amino acid sequence: CASSLFRRMTSSYNEQFF.

In the case of this clonotype: A clone one base away is much larger, so this may be a read error. The V call is TRBV14, the J call TRBJ2-7, with 8 bases aligning to TRBD1. CDR3 length equals 14 residues. Germline V gene lookup returns CDR1 SGHDN and CDR2 FVKESK. CDR3 sequence: CANSLVQGAFEQYF. In nucleotides, the CDR3 is TGTGCCAACAGCCTGGTGCAGGGGGCCTTCGAGCAGTACTTC.

Concerning this clonotype itself: A much bigger clone sits one base away, suggesting this may be a read error. CDR3 coding DNA: TGCGCCAGCAGGGGTAAGGGTCCCTCCGAGCAGTACTTC. Amino acid sequence: CASRGKGPSEQYF. The V and J genes are TRBV5-1 and TRBJ2-7; D gene uncertain. The CDR3 sequence is 13 residues long. V was shortened by 5 bases and J by 6 bases, with 15 bases between the two germline ends. The germline V gene encodes CDR1 SGHRS and CDR2 YFSETQ.

The chain couples TRBV9 to TRBJ2-5; 12 bases fit TRBD2. The CDR3 spans 15 residues. Germline V gene sequence: CDR1 SGDLS, CDR2 YYNGEE. V trimming: 4 bases; J trimming: 4 bases; junction bases outside the gene matches: 5. The CDR3 DNA reads as TGTGCCAGCAGCACCGGGACTAGCGGGCGAGAGACCCAGTACTTC. Translation gives CASSTGTSGRETQYF.

This sequence joins TRBV11-3 and TRBJ1-1, with a tentative D call TRBD1 (6 bases). Germline V lookup: CDR1 SGHNT, CDR2 YENEEA. Trimming left V 5 bases short and J 3 bases short, with 10 bases between. The CDR3 totals 13 residues. CDR3 sequence (DNA): TGTGCCAGCAGCGTACACAGGGACACTGAAGCTTTCTTT. Translation gives CASSVHRDTEAFF.

This clonotype was detected only a few times. The J gene is TRBJ2-5, the V gene TRBV6-4; weak D call: TRBD2 (6 bases). Germline loops: CDR1 MRHNA, CDR2 SNTAGT. The V end was cut by 8 bases, the J end by 7 bases, with 23 bases between. The CDR3 has 15 residues. CDR3 in DNA: TGTGCCAGCTCACTGCACCGGGACTGGGGTGGGACCCAGTACTTC. This gives the protein CASSLHRDWGGTQYF.

The V and J genes are TRBV6-4 and TRBJ2-1; D is ambiguous. The CDR3 sequence is 17 residues long. Germline CDR1 is MRHNA and CDR2 is SNTAGT. Trimming pared 7 bases from V and 5 bases from J, leaving 24 bases between. For the CDR3, the DNA is TGTGCCAGCACCGACTGGGTGCGGAGCTTACCCCACAATGAGCAGTTCTTC. Protein: CASTDWVRSLPHNEQFF.

As regards this clonotype: With a much larger clone just one base away, this may be a read error. The chain combines TRBV11-3 with TRBJ2-7; 7 bases align to TRBD1. This CDR3 has 13 amino acids. CDR1 is SGHNT, CDR2 YENEEA, per germline. CDR3 coding DNA: TGTGCCAGCAGCTTAGGGACAGGAGACGATCAGTACTTC. Its translation is CASSLGTGDDQYF. The whole variable domain, filled in from reference TRBV11-3 and TRBJ2-7, reads EAGVVQSPRYKIIEKKQPVAFWCNPISGHNTLYWYLQNLGQGPELLIRYENEEAVDDSQLPKDRFSAERLKGVDSTLKIQPAELGDSAVYLCASSLGTGDDQYFGPGTRLTVT.

This clonotype was counted once. The rearrangement joins TRBV9 to TRBJ2-7; TRBD1 matches 7 bases. Trimming took 8 bases from V and 3 from J; bases not matched to a gene: 11. The CDR3 totals 14 residues. The germline CDR1 and CDR2 sequences are SGDLS and YYNGEE. CDR3 sequence (DNA): TGTGCCAGAAGCCCGGCCGGGACAGACTACGAGCAGTACTTC. It specifies CARSPAGTDYEQYF.

Comments on this clonotype: With a much larger clone just one base away, this may be a read error. V gene TRBV24-1 combines with J gene TRBJ2-7; D uncertain. The CDR3 spans 14 residues. In germline, CDR1 is KGHDR, CDR2 SFDVKD. V shed 5 bases and J shed 5 bases, with 15 bases lying between them. DNA of the CDR3: TGTGCCACCAGTGGTCCAACTTCGGGCCACGAGCAGTACTTC. Its protein product is CATSGPTSGHEQYF.

This clonotype was observed many times. This sequence joins TRBV12-3 or TRBV12-4 and TRBJ2-1; 10 nucleotides line up with TRBD2. This CDR3 is built from 17 residues. After removal of 2 bases from V and 7 bases from J, the junction contained 11 bases not matched to a gene. DNA of the CDR3: TGTGCCAGCAGTTTATTAAGGCAGCGGGAGGGCCGGAATGAGCAGTTCTTC. This translates into CASSLLRQREGRNEQFF.

This clonotype showed up just a few times. Being one base from a much bigger clone, this may be a read error. The J gene is TRBJ1-5, the V gene TRBV19; maybe TRBD1 (6 bases). The CDR3 is 15 amino acids. The V end lost 7 bases, the J end lost 6 bases, and 19 bases lay between the germline ends. Per the germline V gene, CDR1 is LNHDA and CDR2 is SQIVND (reference sequence). CDR3 coding DNA: TGTGCCAGTACGGTGGGGGGGCAGACGGGTCAGCCCCAGCATTTT. Translation gives CASTVGGQTGQPQHF.

This clonotype was observed a handful of times. The gene calls are TRBV6-2 or TRBV6-3 and TRBJ2-6, with 12 bases fitting TRBD2. This CDR3 has 21 amino acids. CDR1 and CDR2 from the germline V gene are MNHEY and SVGEGT. Unmatched junction bases numbered 13, after V lost 2 bases and J lost 2 bases. The CDR3: CASSYPSRRLAGEAGANVLTF. Here the CDR3 DNA reads TGTGCCAGCAGTTACCCGAGCCGTCGACTAGCGGGAGAGGCTGGGGCCAACGTCCTGACTTTC.

This clonotype has only a few counts. This chain connects TRBV3-1 to TRBJ2-1; D call uncertain. The germline V gene encodes CDR1 LGHDT and CDR2 YNNKEL (reference sequence). The CDR3 covers 13 residues. V lost 0 bases and J lost 4, with 4 bases in between. CDR3 region: CASSQETYNEQFF. The CDR3 DNA sequence: TGTGCCAGCAGCCAAGAGACGTACAATGAGCAGTTCTTC.

The chain links TRBV20-1 to TRBJ2-3, with D uncertain. Germline CDR1 reads DFQATT; CDR2 reads SNEGSKA (reference sequence). The CDR3 has 12 amino acids. The DNA for the CDR3 is TGCGGGGTACGGCCTAGCACAGATACGCAGTATTTT. This sequence encodes CGVRPSTDTQYF.

The chain couples TRBV25-1 to TRBJ2-6; D remains ambiguous. V was pared by 6 bases and J by 2 bases, with 8 bases between. Germline V gives CDR1 MGHDK, CDR2 SYGVNS. This CDR3 spans 14 amino acids. CDR3 sequence: CASRSTAGANVLTF. DNA for the CDR3: TGTGCCAGCAGAAGTACCGCTGGGGCCAACGTCCTGACTTTC.

J is TRBJ2-1 and V is TRBV15, with TRBD1 as a possible D gene (5 bases). From germline, CDR1 is LNHNV and CDR2 YYDKDF (reference sequence). V dropped 0 bases and J dropped 16 bases, with 34 bases sitting between them. This CDR3 is 19 amino acids long. CDR3 bases: TGTGCCACCAGCAGAGATTGGGGCGGTACTGTAAGCTCCTACAATGAGTATTTCTTC. The encoded protein is CATSRDWGGTVSSYNEYFF.

There are many counts of this clonotype. This rearrangement joins TRBV27 to TRBJ2-2, with D unresolved. Trimming removed 2 bases from V and 0 bases from J, with 4 bases in between. The germline V gene has CDR1 MNHEY and CDR2 SMNVEV (reference sequence). The CDR3 loop spans 14 amino acids. The CDR3 coding sequence is TGTGCCAGCAGTTTACAGGCGAACACCGGGGAGCTGTTTTTT. Encoded protein: CASSLQANTGELFF.

This clonotype was recorded at least ten times. The genes are TRBV19 and TRBJ1-3; TRBD1 agrees at 8 bases. V trimming: 4 bases; J trimming: 0 bases; junction bases outside the gene matches: 8. Per the germline V gene, CDR1 is LNHDA and CDR2 is SQIVND (reference sequence). This CDR3 has 17 residues. In DNA form, the CDR3 reads TGTGCCAGTAGTAGCTCGACAGGGGCGAGCTCTGGAAACACCATATATTTT. Translated: CASSSSTGASSGNTIYF.

About this clonotype: A junction end diverges from the germline sequence, so it may reflect a read error. The chain couples TRBV3-1 to TRBJ2-5, with unresolved D. Germline loops: CDR1 LGHDT, CDR2 YNNKEL (reference sequence). The CDR3 covers 12 residues. In DNA, the CDR3 is TGTGCCAGCAGACAAGATTTTGGGACCCAGTACTTC. Amino acids: CASRQDFGTQYF.

With respect to this clonotype: This may come from a read error, since a much larger clone is one base off. This chain connects TRBV19 to TRBJ2-3, with D perhaps matching TRBD1 (6 bases). V was cut by 5 bases and J by 1 base, with 13 bases left in between. Per the germline V gene, CDR1 is LNHDA and CDR2 is SQIVND (reference sequence). CDR3 length: 15 amino acids. Here the CDR3 reads CASSLRDTGTDTQYF. The CDR3 region has the DNA TGTGCCAGTAGTCTCCGGGACACCGGCACAGATACGCAGTATTTT.

This clonotype has a count of ten or more. The chain recombines TRBV9 with TRBJ2-2; TRBD2 agrees at 10 bases. V lost 4 bases, J lost 7 bases, and 10 bases stayed unmatched. The CDR3 is made up of 16 amino acids. CDR1 is SGDLS, CDR2 YYNGEE, per germline. The CDR3 region is CASSPPGLAIGGELFF. The CDR3 DNA is TGTGCCAGCAGCCCGCCGGGACTAGCGATCGGCGGGGAGCTGTTTTTT.

Concerning this clonotype itself: Just one base apart from a much larger clone, this may be a read error. This chain connects TRBV27 to TRBJ1-1; a weak D match, TRBD1 (5 bases). Germline V gene sequence: CDR1 MNHEY, CDR2 SMNVEV (reference sequence). This CDR3 comprises 15 residues. The CDR3 spells CASSFRQQLNTVAFF. CDR3 nucleotides: TGTGCCAGCAGTTTTAGACAGCAATTGAACACTGTAGCTTTCTTT.